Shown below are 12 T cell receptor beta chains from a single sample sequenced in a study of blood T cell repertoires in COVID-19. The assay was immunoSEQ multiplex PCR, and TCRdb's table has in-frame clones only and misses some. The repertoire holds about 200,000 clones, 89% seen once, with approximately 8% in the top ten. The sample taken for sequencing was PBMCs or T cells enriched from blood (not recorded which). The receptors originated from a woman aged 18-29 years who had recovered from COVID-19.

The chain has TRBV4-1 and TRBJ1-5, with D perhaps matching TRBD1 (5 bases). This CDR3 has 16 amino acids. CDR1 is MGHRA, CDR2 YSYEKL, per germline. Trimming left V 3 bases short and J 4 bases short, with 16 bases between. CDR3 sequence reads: CASSQSNRPRNQPQHF. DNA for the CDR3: TGCGCCAGCAGCCAGTCAAACAGGCCAAGGAATCAGCCCCAGCATTTT.

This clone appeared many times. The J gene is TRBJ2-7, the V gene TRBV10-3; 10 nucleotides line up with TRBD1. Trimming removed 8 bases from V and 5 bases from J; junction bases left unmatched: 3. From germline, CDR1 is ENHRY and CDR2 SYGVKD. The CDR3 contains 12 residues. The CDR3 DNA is TGTGCCATCGGACAGGGGGACAACGAGCAGTACTTC. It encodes CAIGQGDNEQYF.

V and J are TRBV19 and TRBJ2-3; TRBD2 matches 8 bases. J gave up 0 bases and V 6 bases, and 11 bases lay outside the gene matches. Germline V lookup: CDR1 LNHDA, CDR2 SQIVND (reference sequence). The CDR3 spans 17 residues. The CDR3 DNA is TGTGCCAGTAGCCCCTTTCTCGGGGGGGGCAGCACAGATACGCAGTATTTT. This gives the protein CASSPFLGGGSTDTQYF.

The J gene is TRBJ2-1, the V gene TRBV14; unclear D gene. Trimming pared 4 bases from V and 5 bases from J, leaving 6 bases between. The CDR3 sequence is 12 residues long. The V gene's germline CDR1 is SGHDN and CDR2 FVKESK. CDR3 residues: CASSLRDNEQFF. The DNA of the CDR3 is TGTGCCAGCAGCCTCCGGGACAATGAGCAGTTCTTC.

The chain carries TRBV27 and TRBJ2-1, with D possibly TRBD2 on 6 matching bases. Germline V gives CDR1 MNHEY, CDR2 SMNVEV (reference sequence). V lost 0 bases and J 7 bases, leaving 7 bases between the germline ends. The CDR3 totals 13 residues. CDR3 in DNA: TGTGCCAGCAGTTTATCGGGGAGGAATGAGCAGTTCTTC. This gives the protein CASSLSGRNEQFF.

CDR3 nucleotide sequence: TGTGCCGGTACTTCAGGGGTCACCGGGGAGCTGTTTTTT. Its protein product is CAGTSGVTGELFF. The V call is TRBV30, the J call TRBJ2-2; D is possibly TRBD1 (6 bases). CDR3 length: 13 amino acids. V shed 8 bases and J shed 4 bases, with 14 bases lying between them. Germline assignment: CDR1 GTSNPN and CDR2 SVGIG (reference sequence).

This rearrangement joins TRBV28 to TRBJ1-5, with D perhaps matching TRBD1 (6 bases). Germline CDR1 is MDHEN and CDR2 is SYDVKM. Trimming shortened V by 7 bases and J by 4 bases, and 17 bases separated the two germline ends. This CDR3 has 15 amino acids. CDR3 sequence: CASTIRDTQNQPQHF. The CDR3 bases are TGTGCCAGCACGATCCGGGACACCCAGAATCAGCCCCAGCATTTT. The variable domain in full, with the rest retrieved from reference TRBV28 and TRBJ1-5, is DVKVTQSSRYLVKRTGEKVFLECVQDMDHENMFWYRQDPGLGLRLIYFSYDVKMKEKGDIPEGYSVSREKKERFSLILESASTNQTSMYLCASTIRDTQNQPQHFGDGTRLSIL.

The CDR3, as DNA: TGTGCCCTCCTAGGCCGGGGCTACACCTTC. Amino acid sequence: CALLGRGYTF. This chain connects TRBV2 to TRBJ1-2; D not certain. Germline V lookup: CDR1 SNHLY, CDR2 FYNNEI. The V end was cut by 11 bases, the J end by 8 bases, with 12 bases between. This CDR3 spans 10 amino acids. The full variable domain, its missing parts supplied by reference TRBV2 and TRBJ1-2, is EPEVTQTPSHQVTQMGQEVILRCVPISNHLYFYWYRQILGQKVEFLVSFYNNEISEKSEIFDDQFSVERPDGSNFTLKIRSTKLEDSAMYFCALLGRGYTFGSGTRLTVV.

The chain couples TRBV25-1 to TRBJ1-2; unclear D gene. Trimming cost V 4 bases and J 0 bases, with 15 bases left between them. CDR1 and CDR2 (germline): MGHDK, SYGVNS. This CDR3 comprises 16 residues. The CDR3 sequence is CASSARGEVANYGYTF. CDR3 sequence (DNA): TGTGCCAGCAGTGCAAGAGGTGAAGTAGCTAACTATGGCTACACCTTC.

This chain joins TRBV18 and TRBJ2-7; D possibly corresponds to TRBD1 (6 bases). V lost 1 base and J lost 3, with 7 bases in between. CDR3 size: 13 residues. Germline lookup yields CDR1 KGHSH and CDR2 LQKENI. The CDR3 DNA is TGTGCCAGCTCACCACAGGGGGACTACGAGCAGTACTTC. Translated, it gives CASSPQGDYEQYF. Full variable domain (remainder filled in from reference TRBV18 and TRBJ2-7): NAGVMQNPRHLVRRRGQEARLRCSPMKGHSHVYWYRQLPEEGLKFMVYLQKENIIDESGMPKERFSAEFPKEGPSILRIQQVVRGDSAAYFCASSPQGDYEQYFGPGTRLTVT.

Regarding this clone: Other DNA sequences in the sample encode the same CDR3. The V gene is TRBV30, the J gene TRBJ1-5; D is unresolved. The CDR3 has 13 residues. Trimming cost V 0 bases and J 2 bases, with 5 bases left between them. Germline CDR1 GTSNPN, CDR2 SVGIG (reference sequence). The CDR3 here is CAWSVGGNQPQHF. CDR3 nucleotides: TGTGCCTGGAGTGTGGGAGGCAATCAGCCCCAGCATTTT.

The CDR3 here is CSASGGGQGYEQYF. DNA for the CDR3: TGCAGTGCTAGTGGGGGGGGACAGGGCTACGAGCAGTACTTC. The chain is built from TRBV20-1 and TRBJ2-7; 9 bases align to TRBD1. CDR3 length equals 14 residues. With 3 bases clipped from V and 3 bases from J, the junction kept 6 bases outside the gene matches. Germline CDR1 DFQATT, CDR2 SNEGSKA (reference sequence).